Following are 5 T cell receptor beta chains from one sample sequenced in a study of OX40 agonist ivuxolimab in advanced cancers. The method was immunoSEQ multiplex PCR; TCRdb's version includes in-frame clones alone and lacks a portion of them. The table lists about 35,000 clones, 75% to 90% of them singletons. The source was CD4+ or CD8+ T cells sorted from blood, collected in a trial of the OX40 agonist ivuxolimab. The origin of the receptors is an adult with an advanced solid tumor such as melanoma, head and neck, liver or kidney cancer.

The J gene is TRBJ2-7, the V gene TRBV4-1; D may be TRBD1 or TRBD2 (6 bases each). V dropped 4 bases and J dropped 0 bases, with 13 bases sitting between them. This CDR3 region has 15 residues. Per germline, CDR1 MGHRA and CDR2 YSYEKL. The CDR3 loop is CASSPGRGLSYEQYF. In nucleotides, the CDR3 is TGCGCCAGCAGCCCTGGACGGGGGCTCTCCTACGAGCAGTACTTC.

V gene TRBV7-2 combines with J gene TRBJ2-1, with D tentatively TRBD2 (6 bases). This CDR3 is built from 15 residues. Germline V gene lookup returns CDR1 SGHTA and CDR2 FQGNSA. Trimming cost V 2 bases and J 0 bases, with 8 bases left between them. The CDR3: CASSLTGASYNEQFF. CDR3 DNA sequence: TGTGCCAGCAGCTTAACGGGAGCCTCCTACAATGAGCAGTTCTTC.

The rearrangement joins TRBV13 to TRBJ2-7, with TRBD1 matching over 7 bases. The CDR3 loop spans 17 amino acids. V shed 4 bases and J 1 base; nucleotides not matched to a gene: 13. Germline CDR1 and CDR2: PRHDT and FYEKMQ (reference sequence). For the CDR3, the DNA is TGTGCCAGCAGCTCGAGAGGTACAGGGGCTGGGTCCTACGAGCAGTACTTC. Its protein product is CASSSRGTGAGSYEQYF.

This clone has only one observation. The chain combines TRBV7-6 with TRBJ2-4; no clear D gene. CDR3 length: 19 residues. Germline CDR1 is SGHVS and CDR2 is FNYEAQ. Trimming removed 5 bases from V and 1 base from J, with 24 bases in between. CDR3 coding DNA: TGTGCCAGCAGCCTCCTCCCAATTCATGGCCAAGATGCCAAAAACATTCAGTACTTC. Its translation: CASSLLPIHGQDAKNIQYF.

V usage is TRBV28 and J usage is TRBJ1-2, with D possibly being TRBD1 (5 bases). The length of the CDR3 is 15 residues. Trimming removed 5 bases at V and 3 bases at J, with 16 bases between. Per germline, CDR1 MDHEN and CDR2 SYDVKM. In DNA, the CDR3 is TGTGCCAGCAGTATAAACCTTGGGGGGGACTATGGCTACACCTTC. Translating it yields CASSINLGGDYGYTF.